The T cell receptor (beta chain) described here comes from a study of blood T cell repertoires in COVID-19. Turning to the study itself: Specimens from acute and convalescent COVID-19 originated in the United States, Italy and Spain. T cells, B-cell-depleted T cells, or PBMCs provided the cDNA or gDNA that served as material.

This CDR3 spans 15 amino acids. Germline V gene sequence: CDR1 MNHNY, CDR2 SVGAGI (reference sequence). V shed 5 bases and J shed 2 bases, with 13 bases lying between them. Source study methods: Reference gene primer amplification gave estimated nucleated cell counts. The protocol was immunoSEQ multiplex PCR, while the TCRdb copy is restricted to in-frame clones and leaves out a portion. That table furnishes V, J and clone size, whereas the DNA furnished D and trimming. The table records approximately 74,000 clones, approximately 80% of them present only once. This clone has more than one count but fewer than ten.

V usage is TRBV6-6 and J usage is TRBJ1-5, with D tentatively TRBD1 (6 bases). This clonotype was obtained from a woman at least 80 years old with active or convalescent COVID-19. Sequenced input: peripheral blood. The CDR3 DNA sequence: TGTGCCAGCAGTCCATCGGGGGCTGGCAATCAGCCCCAGCATTTT. Translating gives CASSPSGAGNQPQHF.